This T cell receptor beta chain was recovered during a study of T cells of healthy individuals. TCRdb ran MiXCR on the 5' RACE reads and lists one entry per CDR3 protein. This sample carries about 53,000 distinct CDR3 sequences, roughly 15% of them seen once, and the ten largest clones take roughly a sixth. About this clonotype itself: Given a much more abundant clone one base away, this may be a read error.

Germline CDR1 reads SGHVS; CDR2 reads FQNEAQ. The CDR3 runs to 15 residues. The V and J ends lost 5 bases and 1 base, in that order; junction bases with no gene match: 2. The chain carries TRBV7-8 and TRBJ2-3; 11 nucleotides line up with TRBD2. The sequence came from a human donor in good health. CDR3 in amino acids: CASSQTSGGTDTQYF. The CDR3 DNA is TGTGCCAGCAGCCAGACTAGCGGGGGCACAGATACGCAGTATTTT.